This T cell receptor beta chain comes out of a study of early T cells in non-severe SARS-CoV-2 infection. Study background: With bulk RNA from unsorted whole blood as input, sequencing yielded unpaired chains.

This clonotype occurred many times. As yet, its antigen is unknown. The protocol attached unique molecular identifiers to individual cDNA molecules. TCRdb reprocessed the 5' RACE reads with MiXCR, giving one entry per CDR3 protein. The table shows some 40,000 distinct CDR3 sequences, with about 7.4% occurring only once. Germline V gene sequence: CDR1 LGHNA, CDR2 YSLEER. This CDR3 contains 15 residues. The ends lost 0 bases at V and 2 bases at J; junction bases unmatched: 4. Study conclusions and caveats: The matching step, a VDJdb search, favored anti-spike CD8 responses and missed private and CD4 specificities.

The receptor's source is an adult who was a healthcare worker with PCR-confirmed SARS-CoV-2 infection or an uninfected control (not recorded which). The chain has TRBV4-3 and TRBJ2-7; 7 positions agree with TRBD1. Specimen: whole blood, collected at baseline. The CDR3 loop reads CASSQDLGGPYEQYF. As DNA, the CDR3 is TGCGCCAGCAGCCAAGATCTAGGGGGCCCCTACGAGCAGTACTTC.